This is a list of T cell receptor beta chains from one sample in a study of response to subunit inactivated influenza vaccine. TCRdb fed the RT-PCR reads into MiXCR, producing one record per CDR3 protein. Altogether around 580,000 distinct CDR3 sequences are present, approximately 15% being singletons, with the ten largest covering 11%. This specimen was PBMCs from blood, taken approximately 13 days after vaccination. The receptor source for this set is a man aged 45-65 years who received an inactivated influenza vaccine. Each CDR3 is given with its conserved first and last residue. Fields, in order: V gene, J gene, CDR3 protein.

v_gene: TRBV12-3/TRBV12-4; j_gene: TRBJ2-7; CDR3aa: CASRGTGPNSYEQYF
v_gene: TRBV25-1; j_gene: -; CDR3aa: CASRSPQRELFF
v_gene: TRBV15; j_gene: TRBJ1-2; CDR3aa: CATSGRQGRNYGYTF
v_gene: TRBV10-1; j_gene: TRBJ2-1; CDR3aa: CASSDGHPGNEQFF
v_gene: TRBV12-3/TRBV12-4; j_gene: TRBJ1-5; CDR3aa: CASSFGGASNQPQHF
v_gene: TRBV6-5; j_gene: TRBJ1-4; CDR3aa: CASSNMGRGGNEKLFF
v_gene: TRBV4-3; j_gene: TRBJ2-1; CDR3aa: CASSLRGGQGMLNEQFF
v_gene: TRBV2; j_gene: TRBJ2-4; CDR3aa: CASSEGFQGAKNIQYF
v_gene: TRBV4-2; j_gene: TRBJ1-6; CDR3aa: CASSQETGSYSPLHF
v_gene: TRBV30; j_gene: TRBJ2-1; CDR3aa: CAWTHGSGTFMNEQFF
v_gene: TRBV2; j_gene: TRBJ2-4; CDR3aa: CASSGQGIAKNIQYF
v_gene: TRBV7-6; j_gene: TRBJ2-3; CDR3aa: CASSLVAGPTMVGSSPDTQYF
v_gene: TRBV27; j_gene: TRBJ2-1; CDR3aa: CASSFREQFF
v_gene: TRBV6-1; j_gene: TRBJ1-4; CDR3aa: CASRPRDRWEKLFF
v_gene: TRBV10-3; j_gene: TRBJ2-1; CDR3aa: CAIGAGTRDNEQFF
v_gene: TRBV28; j_gene: TRBJ2-2; CDR3aa: CASSFLLTGPYQNTGELFF
v_gene: TRBV6-2/TRBV6-3; j_gene: TRBJ2-2; CDR3aa: CASRDARTLLRGELFF
v_gene: TRBV7-9; j_gene: TRBJ2-7; CDR3aa: CASSPGGHAYEQYF
v_gene: TRBV20-1; j_gene: TRBJ2-1; CDR3aa: CSARDQRVNEQFF
v_gene: TRBV7-7; j_gene: TRBJ2-3; CDR3aa: CASSLEVGADTQYF
v_gene: TRBV28; j_gene: TRBJ2-3; CDR3aa: CASSSGGQVHTDTQYF
v_gene: TRBV21-1; j_gene: TRBJ2-7; CDR3aa: CASSKDGWTSGSYEQYF
v_gene: TRBV13; j_gene: TRBJ2-7; CDR3aa: CASRGGADEQYF
v_gene: TRBV5-1; j_gene: TRBJ2-7; CDR3aa: CASSSDRAYYEQYF
v_gene: TRBV12-3/TRBV12-4; j_gene: TRBJ1-5; CDR3aa: CASRGQDHQPQHF
v_gene: TRBV2; j_gene: TRBJ1-1; CDR3aa: CASSEANTEAFF
v_gene: TRBV12-3/TRBV12-4; j_gene: TRBJ2-2; CDR3aa: CASNHRGYSGELFF
v_gene: TRBV19; j_gene: TRBJ2-1; CDR3aa: CASSAHRVEQFF
v_gene: TRBV5-1; j_gene: TRBJ2-1; CDR3aa: CASSPHLGQGFWEQFF
v_gene: TRBV11-3; j_gene: TRBJ2-7; CDR3aa: CASSPRNHSYEQYF
v_gene: TRBV12-3/TRBV12-4; j_gene: TRBJ2-1; CDR3aa: CASSLGRERAEQFF
v_gene: TRBV4-2; j_gene: TRBJ2-1; CDR3aa: CASSQDWATNEQFF
v_gene: TRBV24-1; j_gene: TRBJ2-3; CDR3aa: CATSDLQGTDTQYF
v_gene: TRBV12-3/TRBV12-4; j_gene: TRBJ2-3; CDR3aa: CASSFGGHSTDTQYF
v_gene: TRBV7-2; j_gene: TRBJ2-5; CDR3aa: CASGLTSGAQETQYF
v_gene: TRBV5-1; j_gene: TRBJ2-6; CDR3aa: CASSLAQKRSSGANVLTF
v_gene: TRBV4-3; j_gene: TRBJ1-6; CDR3aa: CASSHRRTYSSPLHF
v_gene: TRBV3-1; j_gene: TRBJ2-5; CDR3aa: CASSPTSGGKTQYF
v_gene: TRBV12-3/TRBV12-4; j_gene: TRBJ2-1; CDR3aa: CASRGGVREQFF
v_gene: TRBV6-2/TRBV6-3; j_gene: TRBJ2-5; CDR3aa: CASIPRSLGETQYF
v_gene: TRBV5-1; j_gene: TRBJ2-3; CDR3aa: CASSNRDTQYF
v_gene: TRBV7-2; j_gene: TRBJ2-7; CDR3aa: CASSPGGWYEQYF
v_gene: TRBV7-2; j_gene: TRBJ2-1; CDR3aa: CASSSPTVSRGKQFF
v_gene: TRBV7-2; j_gene: TRBJ2-5; CDR3aa: CASSLGQGAVETQYF
v_gene: TRBV6-1; j_gene: TRBJ2-1; CDR3aa: CASATTNYNEQFF
v_gene: TRBV4-3; j_gene: TRBJ1-2; CDR3aa: CASSQGWGQGAYTF
v_gene: TRBV9; j_gene: TRBJ2-5; CDR3aa: CASSIQAGGGQETQYF
v_gene: TRBV28; j_gene: TRBJ1-1; CDR3aa: CASQGTGNTEAFF
v_gene: TRBV2; j_gene: TRBJ2-5; CDR3aa: CASAELLTQETQYF
v_gene: TRBV28; j_gene: TRBJ2-3; CDR3aa: CASWGGATDTQYF
v_gene: TRBV19; j_gene: TRBJ2-7; CDR3aa: CASSIGGHINEQYF
v_gene: TRBV7-2; j_gene: TRBJ1-5; CDR3aa: CASSLGSGQPQHF
v_gene: TRBV3-1; j_gene: TRBJ2-5; CDR3aa: CASSQDLGTGETQYF
v_gene: TRBV20-1; j_gene: TRBJ2-1; CDR3aa: CSARGGTSGRPPEQFF
v_gene: TRBV10-3; j_gene: TRBJ2-2; CDR3aa: CAISESSGSNTGELFF
v_gene: TRBV5-5; j_gene: TRBJ1-2; CDR3aa: CASSFTRDVASYGYTF
v_gene: TRBV20-1; j_gene: TRBJ1-2; CDR3aa: CSASFRMRGPPNYGYTF
v_gene: TRBV20-1; j_gene: TRBJ2-7; CDR3aa: CTKTDSSYEQYF
v_gene: TRBV29-1; j_gene: TRBJ2-5; CDR3aa: CSVWDPGETQYF
v_gene: TRBV5-1; j_gene: TRBJ2-2; CDR3aa: CASSLGIAGVTGELFF